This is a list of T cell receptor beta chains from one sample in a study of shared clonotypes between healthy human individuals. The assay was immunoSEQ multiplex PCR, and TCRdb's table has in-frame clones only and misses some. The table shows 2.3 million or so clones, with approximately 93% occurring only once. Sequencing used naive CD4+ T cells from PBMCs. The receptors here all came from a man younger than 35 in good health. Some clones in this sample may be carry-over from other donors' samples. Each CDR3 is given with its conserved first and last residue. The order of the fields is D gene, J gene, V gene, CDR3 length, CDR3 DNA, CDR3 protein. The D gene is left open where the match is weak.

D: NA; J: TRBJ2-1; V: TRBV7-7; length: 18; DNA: TGTGCCAGCAGCTTCACTGGTAGCGGTCCCAGCTCCTACAATGAGCAGTTCTTC; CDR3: CASSFTGSGPSSYNEQFF
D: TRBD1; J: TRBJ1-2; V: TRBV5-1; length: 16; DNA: TGCGCCAGCAGCCCGGACAGGGGGCGTCAGGACTATGGCTACACCTTC; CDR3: CASSPDRGRQDYGYTF
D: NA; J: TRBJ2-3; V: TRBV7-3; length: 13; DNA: TGTGCCAGCAGCAACGACCGGGGGGATACGCAGTATTTT; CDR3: CASSNDRGDTQYF
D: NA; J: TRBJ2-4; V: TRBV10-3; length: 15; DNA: TGTGCCATCAGTTCTCAGGGCCTAGCCAAAAACATTCAGTACTTC; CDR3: CAISSQGLAKNIQYF
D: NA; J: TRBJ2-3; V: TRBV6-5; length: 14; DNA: TGTGCCAGCAGTTACTCTCCCTCCACAGATACGCAGTATTTT; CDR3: CASSYSPSTDTQYF
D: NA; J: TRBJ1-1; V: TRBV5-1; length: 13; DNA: TGCGCCAGCAGCTTTCCGGAGAACACTGAAGCTTTCTTT; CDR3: CASSFPENTEAFF
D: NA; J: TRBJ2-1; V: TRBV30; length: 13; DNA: TGTGCCTGGAGTGTAGTCAGCTACAATGAGCAGTTCTTC; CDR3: CAWSVVSYNEQFF
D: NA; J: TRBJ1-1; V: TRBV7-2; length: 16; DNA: TGTGCCAGCAGCTTATTGCTTTTTGGCGGGCATGTTGAAGCTTTCTTT; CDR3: CASSLLLFGGHVEAFF
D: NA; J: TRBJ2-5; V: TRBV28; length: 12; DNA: TGTGCCAGCCGTGGCCCTGGGGTGGCCCAGTACTTC; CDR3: CASRGPGVAQYF
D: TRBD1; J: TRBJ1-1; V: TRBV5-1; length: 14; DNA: TGCGCCAGCAGCTCCCGATTAGTGGACAGGGAAGCTTTCTTT; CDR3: CASSSRLVDREAFF
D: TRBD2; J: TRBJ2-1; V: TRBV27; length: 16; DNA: TGTGCCAGCAGACTCGGCCTAGCGGGAGGGAACAATGAGCAGTTCTTC; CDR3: CASRLGLAGGNNEQFF